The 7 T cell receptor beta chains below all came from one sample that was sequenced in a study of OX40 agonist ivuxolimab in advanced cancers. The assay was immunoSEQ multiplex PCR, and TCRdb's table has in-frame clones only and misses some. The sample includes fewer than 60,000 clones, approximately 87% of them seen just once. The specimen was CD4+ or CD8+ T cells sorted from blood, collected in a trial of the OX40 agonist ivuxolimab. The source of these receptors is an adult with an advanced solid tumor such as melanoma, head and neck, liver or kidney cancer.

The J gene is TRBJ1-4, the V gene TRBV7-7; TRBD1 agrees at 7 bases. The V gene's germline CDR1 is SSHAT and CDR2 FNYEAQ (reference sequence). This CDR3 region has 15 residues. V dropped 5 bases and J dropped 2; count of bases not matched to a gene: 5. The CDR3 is CASSPGGGTNEKLFF. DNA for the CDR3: TGTGCCAGCAGCCCAGGGGGAGGGACTAATGAAAAACTGTTTTTT.

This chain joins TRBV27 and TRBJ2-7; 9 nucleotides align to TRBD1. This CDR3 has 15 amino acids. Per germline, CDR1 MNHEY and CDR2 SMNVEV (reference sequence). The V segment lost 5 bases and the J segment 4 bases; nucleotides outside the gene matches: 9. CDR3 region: CASSPRGTGPYEQYF. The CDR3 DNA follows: TGTGCCAGCAGTCCTAGGGGGACAGGGCCTTACGAGCAGTACTTC.

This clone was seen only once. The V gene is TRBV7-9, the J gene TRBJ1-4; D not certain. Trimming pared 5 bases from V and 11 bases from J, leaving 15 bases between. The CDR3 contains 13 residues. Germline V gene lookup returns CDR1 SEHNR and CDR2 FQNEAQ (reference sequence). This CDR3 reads CASSTRNPRKLFF. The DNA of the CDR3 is TGTGCCAGCAGCACTCGGAATCCTAGGAAACTGTTTTTT.

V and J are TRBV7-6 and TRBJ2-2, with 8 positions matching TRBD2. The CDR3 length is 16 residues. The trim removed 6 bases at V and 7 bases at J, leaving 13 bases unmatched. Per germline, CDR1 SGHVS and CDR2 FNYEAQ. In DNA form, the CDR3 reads TGTGCCAGCAGATATGCCCAGCTAGCGGGCCACGGGGAGCTGTTTTTT. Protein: CASRYAQLAGHGELFF.

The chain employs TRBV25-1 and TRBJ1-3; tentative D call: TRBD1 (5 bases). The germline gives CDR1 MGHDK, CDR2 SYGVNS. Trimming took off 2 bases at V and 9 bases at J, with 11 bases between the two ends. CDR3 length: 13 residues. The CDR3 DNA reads TGTGCCAGCAGTGAACAGGGTCTTGGCACCATATATTTT. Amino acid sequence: CASSEQGLGTIYF.

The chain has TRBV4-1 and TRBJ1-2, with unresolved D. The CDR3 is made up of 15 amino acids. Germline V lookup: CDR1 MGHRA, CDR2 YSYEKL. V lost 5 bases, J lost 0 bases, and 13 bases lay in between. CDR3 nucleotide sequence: TGCGCCAGCAGCTACCGGGCCTCCACTAACTATGGCTACACCTTC. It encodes CASSYRASTNYGYTF.

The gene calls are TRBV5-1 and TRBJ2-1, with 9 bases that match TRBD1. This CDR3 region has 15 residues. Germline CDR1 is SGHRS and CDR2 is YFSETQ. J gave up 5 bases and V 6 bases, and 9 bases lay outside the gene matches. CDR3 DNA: TGCGCCAGCAAGAATAGGGACAGGGTCCACAATGAGCAGTTCTTC. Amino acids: CASKNRDRVHNEQFF. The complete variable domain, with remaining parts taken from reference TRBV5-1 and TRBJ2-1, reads KAGVTQTPRYLIKTRGQQVTLSCSPISGHRSVSWYQQTPGQGLQFLFEYFSETQRNKGNFPGRFSGRQFSNSRSEMNVSTLELGDSALYLCASKNRDRVHNEQFFGPGTRLTVL.